This T cell receptor (beta chain) stems from a study of T-cell memory formation after mild COVID-19. Using its own MiXCR run on the 5' RACE reads, TCRdb lists one record per CDR3 protein. There are 190,000 or so distinct CDR3 sequences in the sample; about 22% occur only once, and about 21% lies in the top ten. CDR3 length: 10 amino acids. The J segment lost 11 bases and the V segment lost 3 bases, leaving 2 bases of the junction unmatched. From germline, CDR1 is DFQATT and CDR2 SNEGSKA (reference sequence). The chain joins TRBV20-1 to TRBJ1-1, with 8 bases matching TRBD1. The sequenced material came from PBMCs or a T cell subset sorted from them (not recorded which). The receptor comes from an adult woman who had mild COVID-19 (a few samples of this study predate the infection). Cell type and time point are not known. DNA of the CDR3: TGCAGTGCTAGCAGGGACAGGGCTTTCTTT. Translation gives CSASRDRAFF.